This T cell receptor (beta chain) was observed in a study of Graves' ophthalmopathy and Graves' hyperthyroidism. Study results and caveats: A 13-signature model separated ophthalmopathy from stable hyperthyroidism, about 88% sensitivity, roughly 80% specificity. The model reached around 70% sensitivity and about 72% specificity for predicting ophthalmopathy progression.

Beta-chain TCR CDR3 regions were amplified from RNA transcripts. HTBI primers were used in a first-round RT-PCR, which preceded a second-round multiplex PCR. MiXCR, run by TCRdb on the multiplex PCR reads, gives a single entry per CDR3 protein. The sample shows about 590,000 distinct CDR3 sequences, less than 40% of them seen only once. This clonotype was seen many times. Its target is unknown. Hyperthyroidism in these 18- to 65-year-old patients was newly diagnosed, lasting under 2 months. A diagnosis was made from clinical symptoms together with serum thyroxine, TRAb, thyroid ultrasound and orbital computed tomography. The specimen was peripheral blood or thyroid tissue (not recorded which). The sequence was obtained from an adult man with Graves' hyperthyroidism.

The CDR3 region is CASSLEAGVADTQYF. In DNA form, the CDR3 reads TGCGCCAGCAGCTTGGAGGCAGGGGTAGCAGATACGCAGTATTTT. The chain employs TRBV5-1 and TRBJ2-3; tentatively, D is TRBD1 (6 bases). The CDR3 has 15 amino acids. V lost 0 bases, J lost 4 bases, and 12 bases lay in between. Germline V gene sequence: CDR1 SGHRS, CDR2 YFSETQ. Combining the CDR3 with reference TRBV5-1 and TRBJ2-3 gives the whole variable domain KAGVTQTPRYLIKTRGQQVTLSCSPISGHRSVSWYQQTPGQGLQFLFEYFSETQRNKGNFPGRFSGRQFSNSRSEMNVSTLELGDSALYLCASSLEAGVADTQYFGPGTRLTVL.